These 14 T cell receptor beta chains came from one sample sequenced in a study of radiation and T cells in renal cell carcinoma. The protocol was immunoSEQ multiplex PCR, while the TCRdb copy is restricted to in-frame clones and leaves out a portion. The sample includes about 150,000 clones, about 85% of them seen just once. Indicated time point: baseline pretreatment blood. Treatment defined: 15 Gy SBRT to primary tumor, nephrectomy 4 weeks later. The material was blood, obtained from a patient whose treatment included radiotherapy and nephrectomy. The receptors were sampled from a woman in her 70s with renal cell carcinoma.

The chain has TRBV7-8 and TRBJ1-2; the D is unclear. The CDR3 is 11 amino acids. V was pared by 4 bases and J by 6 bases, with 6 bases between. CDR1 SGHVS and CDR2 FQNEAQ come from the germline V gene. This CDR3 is CASSSRDGYTF. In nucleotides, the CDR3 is TGTGCCAGCAGCTCGAGAGATGGCTACACCTTC.

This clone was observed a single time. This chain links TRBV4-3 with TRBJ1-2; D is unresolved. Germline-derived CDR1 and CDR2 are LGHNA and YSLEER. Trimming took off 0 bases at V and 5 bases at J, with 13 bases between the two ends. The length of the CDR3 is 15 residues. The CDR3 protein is CASSQDRLAAYGYTF. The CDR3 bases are TGCGCCAGCAGCCAAGATCGACTGGCAGCATATGGCTACACCTTC.

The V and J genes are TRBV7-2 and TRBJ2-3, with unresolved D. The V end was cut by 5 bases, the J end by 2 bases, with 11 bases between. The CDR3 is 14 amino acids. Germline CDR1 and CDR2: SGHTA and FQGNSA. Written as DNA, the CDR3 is TGTGCCAGCAGCCCCTTGGCGAACACAGATACGCAGTATTTT. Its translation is CASSPLANTDTQYF.

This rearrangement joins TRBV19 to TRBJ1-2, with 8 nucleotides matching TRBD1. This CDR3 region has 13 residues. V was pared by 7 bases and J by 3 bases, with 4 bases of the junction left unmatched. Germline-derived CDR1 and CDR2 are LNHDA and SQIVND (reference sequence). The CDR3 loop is CASNPGGDYGYTF. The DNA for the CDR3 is TGTGCCAGTAATCCAGGGGGCGACTATGGCTACACCTTC.

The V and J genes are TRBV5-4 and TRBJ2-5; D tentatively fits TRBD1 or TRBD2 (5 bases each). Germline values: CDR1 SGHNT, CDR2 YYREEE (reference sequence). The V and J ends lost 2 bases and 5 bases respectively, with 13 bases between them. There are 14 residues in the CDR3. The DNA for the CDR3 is TGTGCCAGCAGCTTAAGGGGCCCGGGGGAGACCCAGTACTTC. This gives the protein CASSLRGPGETQYF.

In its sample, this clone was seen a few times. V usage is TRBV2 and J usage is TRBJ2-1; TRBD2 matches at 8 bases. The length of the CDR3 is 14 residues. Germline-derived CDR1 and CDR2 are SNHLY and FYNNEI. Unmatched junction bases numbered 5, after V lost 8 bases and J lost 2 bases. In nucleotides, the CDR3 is TGTGCCAGCGGACTAGCCGCGGCCTACAATGAGCAGTTCTTC. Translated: CASGLAAAYNEQFF.

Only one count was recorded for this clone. CDR3 residues: CASSVNVLAGQETQYF. The CDR3 bases are TGTGCCAGCAGCGTAAATGTACTAGCGGGCCAAGAGACCCAGTACTTC. The genes are TRBV9 and TRBJ2-5; 9 bases line up with TRBD2. CDR1 is SGDLS and CDR2 is YYNGEE in the germline V gene. V dropped 1 base and J dropped 1; count of bases not matched to a gene: 5. This CDR3 contains 16 residues.

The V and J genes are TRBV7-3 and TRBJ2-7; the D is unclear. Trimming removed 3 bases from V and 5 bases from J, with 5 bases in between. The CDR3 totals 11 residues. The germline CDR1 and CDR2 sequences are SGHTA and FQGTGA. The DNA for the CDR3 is TGTGCCAGCAGCTTGGGGAACGAGCAGTACTTC. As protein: CASSLGNEQYF.

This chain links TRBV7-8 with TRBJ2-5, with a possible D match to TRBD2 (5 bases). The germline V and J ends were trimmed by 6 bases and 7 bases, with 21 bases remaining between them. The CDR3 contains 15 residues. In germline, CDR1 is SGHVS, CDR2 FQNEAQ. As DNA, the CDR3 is TGTGCCAGCAGTTCTGAAGGGTCGGGAAGAGGGACCCAGTACTTC. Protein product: CASSSEGSGRGTQYF.

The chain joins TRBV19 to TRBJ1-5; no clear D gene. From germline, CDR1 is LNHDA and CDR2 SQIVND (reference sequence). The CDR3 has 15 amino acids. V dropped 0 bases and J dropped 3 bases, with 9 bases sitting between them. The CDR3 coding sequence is TGTGCCAGTAGTATAGATGGCCGGATCAATCAGCCCCAGCATTTT. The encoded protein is CASSIDGRINQPQHF.

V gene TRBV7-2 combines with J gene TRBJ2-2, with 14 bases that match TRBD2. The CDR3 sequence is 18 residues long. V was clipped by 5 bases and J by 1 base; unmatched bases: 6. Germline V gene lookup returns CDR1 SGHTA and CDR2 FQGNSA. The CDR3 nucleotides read TGTGCCAGCAGCACTCGACTAGCGGGGGGGCTGAACACCGGGGAGCTGTTTTTT. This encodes CASSTRLAGGLNTGELFF.

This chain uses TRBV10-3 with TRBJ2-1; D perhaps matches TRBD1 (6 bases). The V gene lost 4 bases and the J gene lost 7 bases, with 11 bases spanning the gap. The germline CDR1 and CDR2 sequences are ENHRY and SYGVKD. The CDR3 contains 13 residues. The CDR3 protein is CAISALQGNEQFF. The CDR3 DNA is TGTGCCATCAGTGCATTACAGGGAAATGAGCAGTTCTTC.

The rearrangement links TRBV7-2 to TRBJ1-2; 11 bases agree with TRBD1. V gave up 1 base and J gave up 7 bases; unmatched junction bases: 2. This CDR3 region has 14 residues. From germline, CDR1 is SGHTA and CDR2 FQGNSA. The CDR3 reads CASSLGGTGGGYTF. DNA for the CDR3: TGTGCCAGCAGCTTAGGAGGGACAGGGGGTGGCTACACCTTC.

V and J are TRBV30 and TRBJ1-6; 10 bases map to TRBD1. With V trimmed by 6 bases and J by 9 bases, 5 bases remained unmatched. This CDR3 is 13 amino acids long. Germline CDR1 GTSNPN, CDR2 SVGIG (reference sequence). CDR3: CACCRTGGSPLHF. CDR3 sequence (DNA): TGTGCCTGTTGCAGGACAGGGGGTTCACCCCTCCACTTT.